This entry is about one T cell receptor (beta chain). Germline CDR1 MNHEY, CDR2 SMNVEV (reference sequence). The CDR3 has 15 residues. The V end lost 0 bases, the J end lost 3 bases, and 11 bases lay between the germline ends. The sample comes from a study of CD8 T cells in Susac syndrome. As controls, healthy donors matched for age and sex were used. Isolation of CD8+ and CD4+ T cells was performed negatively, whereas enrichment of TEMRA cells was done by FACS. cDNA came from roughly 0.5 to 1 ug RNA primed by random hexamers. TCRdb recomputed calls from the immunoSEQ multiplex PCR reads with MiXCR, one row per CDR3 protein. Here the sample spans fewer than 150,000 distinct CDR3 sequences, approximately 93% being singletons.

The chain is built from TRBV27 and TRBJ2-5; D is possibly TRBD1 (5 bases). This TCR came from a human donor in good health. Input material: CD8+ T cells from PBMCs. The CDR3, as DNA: TGTGCCAGCAGTTTATCTCCGGACACGAAAGAGACCCAGTACTTC. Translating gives CASSLSPDTKETQYF.